These T cell receptor beta chains were read from a single sample in a study of beta chain features in type 1 diabetes. Sequenced by immunoSEQ multiplex PCR; TCRdb stores in-frame clones only, minus some. The profile covers 130,000 or so clones, with around 8.8% appearing a single time and 0.6% to 0.9% taken by the ten largest. Specimen: central memory CD4+ T cells from blood. These receptor sequences come from a man aged 30 to 39 with type 1 diabetes. The conserved cysteine and the conserved F or W are not part of the CDR3 here.

v_call	cdr3_aa
TRBV7-3	ASSLTSDTQY
TRBV7-2	ASSSQIVLHGYT
TRBV6-5	ASRKGTANTGELF
TRBV18	ASSPTQGYNSPLH
TRBV29-1	SVLHSWGGPTDTQY
TRBV6-5	ASSLAGGHNEQF
TRBV5-4	ASSPLRRQPDSYNEQF
TRBV18	ASSPETGKLF
TRBV20-1	SAGLQETQY
TRBV7-2	ASSLTSGGARDEQF
TRBV5-1	ASSLGQGTTEAF